One T cell receptor beta chain is described in this entry. No antigen is known for it. This record belongs to a study of cytomegalovirus exposure and HLA in healthy donors. Study overall: A later analysis reported the approximately 120 validation repertoires used the same platform as the approximately 700 first-cohort repertoires. Study results and caveats: It was around 160 TCR beta chains that were listed as cytomegalovirus-associated. Reports described diagnosis of cytomegalovirus status by the classifier as highly specific and sensitive.

Separate from the approximately 670-subject first cohort was the approximately 120-subject validation cohort, to which the donors belonged. Germline CDR1 SGDLS, CDR2 YYNGEE. The CDR3 runs 15 residues. Trimming removed 3 bases at V and 0 bases at J, with 9 bases between. Some clones are missing from TCRdb's copy, which holds only in-frame ones; the method was immunoSEQ multiplex PCR. The repertoire consists of approximately 230,000 clones, with less than 90% occurring once and the leading ten covering around 12%. The source of this sequence is a young man in good health and CMV-seropositive. The sequenced material came from PBMCs. This chain uses TRBV9 with TRBJ1-4; D not resolved. Here the CDR3 reads CASSAAVATNEKLFF. The CDR3 nucleotides read TGTGCCAGCAGCGCAGCCGTTGCAACTAATGAAAAACTGTTTTTT.